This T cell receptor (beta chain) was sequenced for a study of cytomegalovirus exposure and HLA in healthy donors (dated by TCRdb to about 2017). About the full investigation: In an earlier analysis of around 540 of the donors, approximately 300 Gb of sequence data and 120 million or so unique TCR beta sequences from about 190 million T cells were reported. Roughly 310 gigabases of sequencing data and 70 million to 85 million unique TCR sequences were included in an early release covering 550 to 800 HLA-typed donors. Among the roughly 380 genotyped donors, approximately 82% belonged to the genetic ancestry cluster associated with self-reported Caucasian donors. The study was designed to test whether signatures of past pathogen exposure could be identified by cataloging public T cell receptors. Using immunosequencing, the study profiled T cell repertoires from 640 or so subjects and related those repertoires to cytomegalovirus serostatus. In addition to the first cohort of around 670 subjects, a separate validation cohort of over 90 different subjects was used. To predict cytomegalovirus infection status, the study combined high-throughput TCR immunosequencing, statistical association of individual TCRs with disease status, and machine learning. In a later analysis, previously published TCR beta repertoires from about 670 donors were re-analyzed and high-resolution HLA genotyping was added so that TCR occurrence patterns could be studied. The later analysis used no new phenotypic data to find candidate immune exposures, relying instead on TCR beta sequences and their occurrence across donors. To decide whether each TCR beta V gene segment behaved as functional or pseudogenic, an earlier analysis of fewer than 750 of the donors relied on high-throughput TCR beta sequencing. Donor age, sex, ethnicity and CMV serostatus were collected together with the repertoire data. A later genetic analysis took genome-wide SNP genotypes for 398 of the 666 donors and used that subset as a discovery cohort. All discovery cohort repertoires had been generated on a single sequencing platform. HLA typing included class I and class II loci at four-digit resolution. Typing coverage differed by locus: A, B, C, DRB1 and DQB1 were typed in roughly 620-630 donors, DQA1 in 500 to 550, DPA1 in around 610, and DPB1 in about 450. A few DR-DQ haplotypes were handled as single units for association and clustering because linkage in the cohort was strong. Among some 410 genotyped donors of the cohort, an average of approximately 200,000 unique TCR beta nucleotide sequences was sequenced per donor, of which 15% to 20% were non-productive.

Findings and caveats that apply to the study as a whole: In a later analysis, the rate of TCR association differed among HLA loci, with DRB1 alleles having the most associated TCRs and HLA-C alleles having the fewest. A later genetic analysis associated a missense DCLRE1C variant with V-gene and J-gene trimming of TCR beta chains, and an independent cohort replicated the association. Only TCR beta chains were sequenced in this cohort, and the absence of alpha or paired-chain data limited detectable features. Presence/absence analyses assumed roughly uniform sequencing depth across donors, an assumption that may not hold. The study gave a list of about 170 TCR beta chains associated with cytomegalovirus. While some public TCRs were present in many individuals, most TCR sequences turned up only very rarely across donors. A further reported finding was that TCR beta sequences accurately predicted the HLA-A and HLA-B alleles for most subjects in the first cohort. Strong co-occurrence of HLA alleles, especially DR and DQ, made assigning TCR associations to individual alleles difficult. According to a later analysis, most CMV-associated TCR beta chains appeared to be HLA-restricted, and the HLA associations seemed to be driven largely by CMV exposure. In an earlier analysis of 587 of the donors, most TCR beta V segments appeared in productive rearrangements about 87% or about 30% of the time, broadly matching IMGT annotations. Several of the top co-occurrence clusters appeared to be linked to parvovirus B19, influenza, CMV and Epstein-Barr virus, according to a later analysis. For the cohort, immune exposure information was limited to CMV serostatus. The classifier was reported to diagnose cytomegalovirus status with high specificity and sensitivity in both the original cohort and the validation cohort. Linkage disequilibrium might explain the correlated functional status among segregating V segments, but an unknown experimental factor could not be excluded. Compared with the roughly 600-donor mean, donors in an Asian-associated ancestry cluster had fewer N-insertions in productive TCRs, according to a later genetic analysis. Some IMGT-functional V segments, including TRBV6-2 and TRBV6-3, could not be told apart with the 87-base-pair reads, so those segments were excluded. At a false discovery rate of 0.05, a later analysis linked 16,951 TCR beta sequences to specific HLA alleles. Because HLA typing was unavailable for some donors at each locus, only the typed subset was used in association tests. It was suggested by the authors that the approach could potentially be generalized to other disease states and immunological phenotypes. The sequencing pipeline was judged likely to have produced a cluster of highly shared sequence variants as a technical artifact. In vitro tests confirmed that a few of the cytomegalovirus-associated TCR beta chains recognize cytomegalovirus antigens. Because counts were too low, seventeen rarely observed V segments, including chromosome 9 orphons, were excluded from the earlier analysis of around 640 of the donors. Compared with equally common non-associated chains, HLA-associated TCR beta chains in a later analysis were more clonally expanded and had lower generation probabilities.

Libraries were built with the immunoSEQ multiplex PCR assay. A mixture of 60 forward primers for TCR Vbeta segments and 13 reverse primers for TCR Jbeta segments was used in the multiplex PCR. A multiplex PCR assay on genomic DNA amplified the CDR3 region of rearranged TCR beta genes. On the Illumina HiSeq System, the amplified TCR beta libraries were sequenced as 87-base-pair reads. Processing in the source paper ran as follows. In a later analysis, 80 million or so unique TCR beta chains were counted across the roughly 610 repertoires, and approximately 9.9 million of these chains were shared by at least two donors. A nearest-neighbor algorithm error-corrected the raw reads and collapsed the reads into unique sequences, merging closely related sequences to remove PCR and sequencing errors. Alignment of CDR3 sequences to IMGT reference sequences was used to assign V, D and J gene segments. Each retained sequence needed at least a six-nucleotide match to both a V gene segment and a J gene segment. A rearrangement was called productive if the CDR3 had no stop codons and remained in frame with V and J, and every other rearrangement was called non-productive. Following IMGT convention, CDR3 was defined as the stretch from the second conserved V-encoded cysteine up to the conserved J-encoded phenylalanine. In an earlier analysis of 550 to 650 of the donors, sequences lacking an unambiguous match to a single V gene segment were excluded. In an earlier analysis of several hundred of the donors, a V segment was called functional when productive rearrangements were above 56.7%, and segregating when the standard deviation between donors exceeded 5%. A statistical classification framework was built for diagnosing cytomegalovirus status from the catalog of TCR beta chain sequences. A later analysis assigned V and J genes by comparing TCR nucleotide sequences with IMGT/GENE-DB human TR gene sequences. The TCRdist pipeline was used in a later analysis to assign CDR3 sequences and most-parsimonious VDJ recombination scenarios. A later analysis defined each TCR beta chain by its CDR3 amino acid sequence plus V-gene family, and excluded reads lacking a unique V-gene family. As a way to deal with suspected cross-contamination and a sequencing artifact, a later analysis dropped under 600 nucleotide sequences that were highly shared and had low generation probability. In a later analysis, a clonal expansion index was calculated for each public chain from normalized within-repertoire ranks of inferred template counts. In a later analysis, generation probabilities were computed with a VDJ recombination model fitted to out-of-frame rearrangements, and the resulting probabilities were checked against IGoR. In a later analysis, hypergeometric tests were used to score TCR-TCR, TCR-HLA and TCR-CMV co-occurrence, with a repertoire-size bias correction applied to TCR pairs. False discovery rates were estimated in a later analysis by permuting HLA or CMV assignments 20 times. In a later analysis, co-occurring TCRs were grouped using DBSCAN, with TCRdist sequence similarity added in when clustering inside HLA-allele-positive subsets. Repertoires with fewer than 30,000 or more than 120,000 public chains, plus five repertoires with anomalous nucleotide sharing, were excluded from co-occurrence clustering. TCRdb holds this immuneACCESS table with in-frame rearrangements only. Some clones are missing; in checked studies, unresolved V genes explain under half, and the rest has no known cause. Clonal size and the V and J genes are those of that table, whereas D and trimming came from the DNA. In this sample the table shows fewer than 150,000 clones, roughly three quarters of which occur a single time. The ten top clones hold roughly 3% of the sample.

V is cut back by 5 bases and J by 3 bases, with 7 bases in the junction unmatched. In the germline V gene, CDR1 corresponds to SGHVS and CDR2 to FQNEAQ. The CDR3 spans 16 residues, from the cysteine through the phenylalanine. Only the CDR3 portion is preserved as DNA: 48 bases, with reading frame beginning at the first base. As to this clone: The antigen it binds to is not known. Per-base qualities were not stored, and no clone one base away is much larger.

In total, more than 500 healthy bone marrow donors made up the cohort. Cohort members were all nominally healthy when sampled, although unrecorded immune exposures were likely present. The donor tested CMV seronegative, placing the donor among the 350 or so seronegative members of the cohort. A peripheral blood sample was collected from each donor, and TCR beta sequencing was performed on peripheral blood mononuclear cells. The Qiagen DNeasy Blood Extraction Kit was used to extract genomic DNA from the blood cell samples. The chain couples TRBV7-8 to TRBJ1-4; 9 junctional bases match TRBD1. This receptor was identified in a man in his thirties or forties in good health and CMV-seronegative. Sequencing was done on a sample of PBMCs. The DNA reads TGTGCCAGCAGCGCGGGACAGGGCCTTGCTAATGAAAAACTGTTTTTT. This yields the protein CASSAGQGLANEKLFF.